A single sample is the source of the 20 T cell receptor beta chains below, sequenced in a study of prognosis after radiotherapy for stage I lung cancer. By two-round multiplex PCR, the TCR beta CDR3 was amplified from genomic DNA. The first PCR round targeted every TRBV and TRBJ gene with specific primers. MiXCR, run by TCRdb on the multiplex PCR reads, gives a single entry per CDR3 protein. This table has 31,000 or so distinct CDR3 sequences, 40% to 60% appearing once. The specimen comprised PBMCs, sampled before or after stereotactic body radiation therapy (not recorded which). The receptor source for this set is a donor of 50 years or more with non-small cell lung cancer.

As regards this clonotype: A much more abundant neighbour one base away suggests this may be a read error. J is TRBJ2-1 and V is TRBV29-1; 7 bases are shared with TRBD2. Germline trimming cut 0 bases from V and 15 bases from J; bases unmatched to any gene: 8. The CDR3 has 12 residues. Germline V CDR1 and CDR2: SQVTM, ANQGSEA. CDR3: CSVEEWDYVRFF. CDR3 in DNA: TGCAGCGTTGAAGAATGGGACTACGTCCGGTTCTTC.

The sample holds a few counts of this clonotype. Being one base from a much bigger clone, this may be a read error. The rearrangement links TRBV6-1 to TRBJ2-2, with D possibly being TRBD2 (6 bases). The CDR3 has 16 amino acids. The germline gives CDR1 MNHNS, CDR2 SASEGT. CDR3 amino acids: CAGSNPSVRPTGELFF. The CDR3 region has the DNA TGTGCCGGCAGTAACCCTAGCGTGAGGCCCACCGGGGAGCTGTTTTTT.

In this sample, this clonotype turned up many times. This rearrangement joins TRBV7-6 to TRBJ1-6, with TRBD1 as a possible D gene (5 bases). The CDR3 runs to 16 residues. Germline-derived CDR1 and CDR2 are SGHVS and FNYEAQ. V was shortened by 3 bases and J by 5 bases, with 14 bases between the two germline ends. CDR3 amino acids: CASSFRQGQNNSPLHF. The DNA for the CDR3 is TGTGCCAGCAGCTTTAGGCAGGGCCAGAATAATTCACCCCTCCACTTT.

This clonotype was detected ten times or more. V is TRBV5-1 and J is TRBJ2-1, with TRBD2 matching over 7 bases. The CDR3 covers 15 residues. Germline CDR1 reads SGHRS; CDR2 reads YFSETQ. J was trimmed by 5 bases and V by 0 bases; bases with no gene match: 5. CDR3 DNA sequence: TGCGCCAGCAGCTTGGTGGGGGGGGGGGACAATGAGCAGTTCTTC. It translates to CASSLVGGGDNEQFF.

This clonotype was seen at least ten times. The chain joins TRBV11-3 to TRBJ1-4, with 7 positions matching TRBD1. CDR1 is SGHNT, CDR2 YENEEA, per germline. J was trimmed by 7 bases and V by 5 bases; bases with no gene match: 16. This CDR3 region has 17 residues. CDR3 amino acids: CASSPGRSGAGGEKLFF. DNA for the CDR3: TGTGCCAGCAGCCCAGGGCGATCCGGGGCAGGGGGTGAAAAACTGTTTTTT.

V usage is TRBV6-1 and J usage is TRBJ2-7; D remains ambiguous. Germline V gene data show CDR1 as MNHNS and CDR2 as SASEGT. V shed 11 bases and J shed 0 bases, with 20 bases lying between them. This CDR3 is 15 amino acids long. The CDR3 DNA reads TGTGCCTCCGCATTCATATCGGAGAACTCCTACGAGCAGTACTTC. Its protein product is CASAFISENSYEQYF.

V usage is TRBV19 and J usage is TRBJ1-4, with D uncertain. The ends were cut back, 5 bases at V and 8 bases at J, with 18 bases in the middle. CDR1 and CDR2 (germline): LNHDA, SQIVND (reference sequence). CDR3 length equals 15 residues. DNA of the CDR3: TGTGCCAGTAGTGAAACCGGGAAGTTAAGCGAAAAACTGTTTTTT. This sequence encodes CASSETGKLSEKLFF.

This clonotype was seen ten or more times. This chain connects TRBV10-3 to TRBJ2-3; 8 nucleotides match TRBD2. This CDR3 is 15 amino acids long. J gave up 3 bases and V 7 bases, and 9 bases lay outside the gene matches. Germline CDR1 ENHRY, CDR2 SYGVKD. CDR3 amino acids: CAITISGSATDTQYF. In nucleotides, the CDR3 is TGTGCCATCACCATCAGCGGGAGCGCTACAGATACGCAGTATTTT.

In the case of this clonotype: A far larger clone is a single base away, which makes a read error likely. V usage is TRBV6-2 or TRBV6-3 and J usage is TRBJ2-1; D unclear. The CDR3 is 13 residues long. Germline CDR1 and CDR2: MNHEY and SVGEGT. Between the trimmed V and J ends, which lost 5 bases and 7 bases, there was a span of 12 bases. DNA for the CDR3: TGTGCCAGCAGTGTAAACTTCCGGAATGAGCAGTTCTTC. Protein sequence: CASSVNFRNEQFF.

The V call is TRBV28, the J call TRBJ2-7, with unresolved D. Germline V gene sequence: CDR1 MDHEN, CDR2 SYDVKM. V lost 8 bases and J lost 5, with 19 bases in between. The CDR3 is made up of 14 amino acids. Written as DNA, the CDR3 is TGTGCCAGCGGTCCGGCAGCCCAGGACCACGAGCAGTACTTC. This translates into CASGPAAQDHEQYF.

In its sample, this clonotype was seen many times. This chain connects TRBV25-1 to TRBJ2-1; 11 bases match TRBD2. Germline lookup yields CDR1 MGHDK and CDR2 SYGVNS. This CDR3 has 17 residues. With V trimmed by 3 bases and J by 3 bases, 7 bases remained unmatched. This chain's CDR3 is CASSETSGIGGYNEQFF. Written as DNA, the CDR3 is TGTGCCAGCAGTGAGACTAGCGGGATAGGGGGCTACAATGAGCAGTTCTTC.

This clonotype was seen a few times. A much larger clonotype is one base distant, so this may be a read error. The CDR3 nucleotides are TGTGCCACCAGCAGATGTGAGGGTCTGGTAAATCAGCCCCAGCATTTT. This encodes CATSRCEGLVNQPQHF. The rearrangement uses TRBV15 and TRBJ1-5; no definite D call. The V end was cut by 2 bases, the J end by 4 bases, with 15 bases between. The CDR3 spans 16 residues. Germline V gene lookup returns CDR1 LNHNV and CDR2 YYDKDF (reference sequence). Full variable domain (missing parts from reference TRBV15 and TRBJ1-5): DAMVIQNPRYQVTQFGKPVTLSCSQTLNHNVMYWYQQKSSQAPKLLFHYYDKDFNNEADTPDNFQSRRPNTSFCFLDIRSPGLGDTAMYLCATSRCEGLVNQPQHFGDGTRLSIL.

V and J are TRBV9 and TRBJ2-7, with TRBD2 identical over 14 bases. V shed 10 bases, J shed 5 bases, and the junction held 11 bases outside the gene matches. CDR1 is SGDLS and CDR2 is YYNGEE in the germline V gene. The CDR3 extends over 15 amino acids. Here the CDR3 reads CAVSGTSGSGHEQYF. For the CDR3, the DNA is TGTGCCGTAAGTGGGACTAGCGGGAGCGGGCACGAGCAGTACTTC.

This clonotype was seen ten or more times. This chain links TRBV6-1 with TRBJ2-3; possible D gene TRBD2, 6 bases. The CDR3 length is 16 residues. The V end lost 6 bases, the J end lost 1 base, and 17 bases lay between the germline ends. Per the germline V gene, CDR1 is MNHNS and CDR2 is SASEGT. CDR3 loop: CASRSLSGKRTDTQYF. The CDR3 DNA reads as TGTGCCAGCAGATCCCTTAGCGGAAAACGCACAGATACGCAGTATTTT.

Of note for this clonotype: With only one base between it and a far larger clone, this is likely a read error. V gene TRBV6-4 combines with J gene TRBJ2-2; D ambiguous. The CDR3 is made up of 16 amino acids. CDR1 is MRHNA and CDR2 is SNTAGT in the germline V gene. The CDR3 is CASSPLTTANTAELFF. The CDR3 DNA is TGTGCCAGCAGTCCACTAACGACGGCGAACACCGCGGAGCTGTTTTTT.

The CDR3 spells CASSFRPGAENSPLHF. The CDR3 nucleotides are TGCGCCAGCAGCTTTAGACCCGGGGCCGAAAATTCACCCCTCCACTTT. This chain uses TRBV5-1 with TRBJ1-6; perhaps TRBD1 as D (5 bases). Germline values: CDR1 SGHRS, CDR2 YFSETQ. V was trimmed by 2 bases and J by 7 bases, leaving 16 bases between them. The CDR3 is 16 residues long.

This clonotype appeared many times. The genes are TRBV7-9 and TRBJ2-3; no firm D call. Trimming left V 6 bases short and J 11 bases short, with 9 bases between. CDR1 and CDR2 from the germline V gene are SEHNR and FQNEAQ (reference sequence). This CDR3 has 10 residues. The CDR3 DNA reads as TGTGCCAGCAGATTCGGCAAGCAGTATTTT. Its translation: CASRFGKQYF.

Points on this clonotype: It differs at one base from a far larger clone, so likely a read error. Here the CDR3 DNA reads TGTGCCAGCAGTTCTCCCGGGACAGGGGAAGAAAAAATGTTTTTT. This encodes CASSSPGTGEEKMFF. V gene TRBV6-9 combines with J gene TRBJ1-4; TRBD1 agrees at 10 bases. Germline lookup yields CDR1 MNHGY and CDR2 SVAAGI. The CDR3 has 15 amino acids.

The rearrangement joins TRBV6-2 or TRBV6-3 to TRBJ2-1; 10 nucleotides agree with TRBD1. CDR3 length: 17 residues. The J segment lost 5 bases and the V segment lost 0 bases, leaving 7 bases of the junction unmatched. Per germline, CDR1 MNHEY and CDR2 SVGEGT. The CDR3 nucleotides are TGTGCCAGCAGTTACTCGATTGGGGACAGGGGACACAATGAGCAGTTCTTC. It yields the protein CASSYSIGDRGHNEQFF.

This clonotype qualifies as medium-sized (0.01 to 0.1%). This sequence joins TRBV28 and TRBJ1-6; D is uncertain. The CDR3 totals 12 residues. Germline assignment: CDR1 MDHEN and CDR2 SYDVKM. Deletions cut 4 bases from V and 11 bases from J, with 9 bases between. CDR3 nucleotide sequence: TGTGCCAGCAGTTACATAGCTACACCCCTCCACTTT. Its translation: CASSYIATPLHF.